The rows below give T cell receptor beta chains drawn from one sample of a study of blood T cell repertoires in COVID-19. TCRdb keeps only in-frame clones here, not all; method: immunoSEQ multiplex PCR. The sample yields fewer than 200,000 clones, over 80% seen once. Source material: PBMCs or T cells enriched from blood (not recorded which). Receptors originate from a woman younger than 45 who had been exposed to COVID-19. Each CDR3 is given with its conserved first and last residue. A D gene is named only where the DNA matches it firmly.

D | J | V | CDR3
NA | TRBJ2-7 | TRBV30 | CAWRGAVGYEQYF
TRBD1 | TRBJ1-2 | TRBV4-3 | CASSLEGTVYGYTF
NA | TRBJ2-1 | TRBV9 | CASSVGGGSAYNEQFF
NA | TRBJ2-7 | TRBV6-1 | CASSEETDSYYEQYF
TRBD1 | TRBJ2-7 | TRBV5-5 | CASSLPPRQGLYEQYF
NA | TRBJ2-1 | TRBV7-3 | CASSLTAGTGFNEQFF
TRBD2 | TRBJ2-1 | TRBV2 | CASSPAGAYNEQFF
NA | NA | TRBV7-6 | CASSLEGTDPDYEQYF
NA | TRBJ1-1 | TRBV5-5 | CASSLSGTLATEAFF
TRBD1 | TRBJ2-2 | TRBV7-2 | CASSSSGTGGFGELFF
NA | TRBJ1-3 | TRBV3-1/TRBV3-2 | CASSQGGVNTIYF
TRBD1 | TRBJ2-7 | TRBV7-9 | CASSEDRAYEQYF
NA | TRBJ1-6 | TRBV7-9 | CASRRGDRTVNNSPLHF
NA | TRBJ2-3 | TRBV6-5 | CASSYDLGGVTQYF
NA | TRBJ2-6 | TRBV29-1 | CSVEVRGSSGANVLTF
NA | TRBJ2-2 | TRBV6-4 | CASSEGDSESGELFF
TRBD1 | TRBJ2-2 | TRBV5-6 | CASSRPTGVYTGELFF
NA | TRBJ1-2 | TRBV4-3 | CASSRLGVDGYTF
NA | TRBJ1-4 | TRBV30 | CAWSQDKNEKLFF
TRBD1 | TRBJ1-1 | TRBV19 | CASKVGTGVVTEAFF
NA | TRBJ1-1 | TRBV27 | CASSLVRANTEAFF
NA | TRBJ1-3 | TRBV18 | CASSPPNGFGGNTIYF
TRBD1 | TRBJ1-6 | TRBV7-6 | CASSATPGQGSPLHF
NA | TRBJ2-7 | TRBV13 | CASSLGQGMGNEQYF
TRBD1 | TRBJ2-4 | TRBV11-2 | CASSDIVGDRRAKNIQYF
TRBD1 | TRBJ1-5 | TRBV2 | CASKGQGASNQPQHF
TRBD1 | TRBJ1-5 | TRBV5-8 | CASSWGTGVNNQPQHF
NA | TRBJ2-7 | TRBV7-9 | CASSLLLTDEDEQYF
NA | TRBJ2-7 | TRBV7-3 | CASSLAGRSYEQYF
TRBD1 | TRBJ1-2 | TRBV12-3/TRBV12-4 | CASRQGAGGYTF
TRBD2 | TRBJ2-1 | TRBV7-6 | CASSSLAGGVNEQFF
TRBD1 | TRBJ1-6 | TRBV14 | CASSQVGTEYSPLHF
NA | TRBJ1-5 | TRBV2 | CASTVGGRTDQPQHF
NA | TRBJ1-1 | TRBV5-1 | CASSLDMNTEAFF
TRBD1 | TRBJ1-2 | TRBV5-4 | CASSSGGDRGFAYGYTF
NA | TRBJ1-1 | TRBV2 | CASRGPRAGNTEAFF
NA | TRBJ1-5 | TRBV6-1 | CASSEADYYSNQPQHF
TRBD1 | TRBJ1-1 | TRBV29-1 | CSVVRQGGAFF
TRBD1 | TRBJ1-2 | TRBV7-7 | CASSRLETGRIDGYTF
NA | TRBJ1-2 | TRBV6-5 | CATTGIDGYTF
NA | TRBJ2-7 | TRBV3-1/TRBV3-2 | CASSHGQPPRPPSYEQYF
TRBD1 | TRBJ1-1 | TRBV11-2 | CASSPRTGGSDTEAFF
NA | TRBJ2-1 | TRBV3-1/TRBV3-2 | CASQTNYNEQFF
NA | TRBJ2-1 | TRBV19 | CASSISIGNEQFF
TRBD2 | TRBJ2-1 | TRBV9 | CASSAGGSGGNNEQFF
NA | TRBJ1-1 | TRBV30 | CAWIGVTVEAFF
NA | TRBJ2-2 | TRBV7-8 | CASSTRPWNTGELFF
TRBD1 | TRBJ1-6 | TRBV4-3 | CASSPDRINSPLHF
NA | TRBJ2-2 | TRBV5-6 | CASSFLSRANTGELFF
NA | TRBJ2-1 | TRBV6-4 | CASSRTLYNEQFF
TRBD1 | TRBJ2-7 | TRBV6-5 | CASSYTGTGGIYEQYF
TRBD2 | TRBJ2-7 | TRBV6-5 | CASRSLAGGSYEQYF
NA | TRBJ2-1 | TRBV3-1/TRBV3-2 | CASSQVAGSSNEQFF
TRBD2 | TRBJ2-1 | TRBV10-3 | CAISGLAGFEQFF
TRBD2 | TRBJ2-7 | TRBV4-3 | CASSQDVAGTPYEQYF
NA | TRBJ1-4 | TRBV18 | CASSPSGQREKLFF
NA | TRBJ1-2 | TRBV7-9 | CASSPHQGTYGYTF